This TCR beta chain stems from a study of blood T cells in healthy people across ages. Trimming stripped 8 bases from V and 0 bases from J, with 11 bases between. Per germline, CDR1 MDHEN and CDR2 SYDVKM. The CDR3 length is 13 residues. This clonotype was recorded a few times. A sample-barcoded 5' primer and a J-beta primer mix were used in a second PCR of roughly 6 to 11 cycles. TCRdb fed the 5' RACE reads into MiXCR, producing one record per CDR3 protein. The table lists some 1.8 million distinct CDR3 sequences, roughly two fifths of them singletons. Peripheral blood samples of about 10 milliliters were drawn from each donor.

Sample: blood. This chain links TRBV28 with TRBJ2-7; D not certain. The source is a human donor in good health. CDR3 nucleotides: TGTGCCAGCGAATGGGCCAGCTCCTACGAGCAGTACTTC. It specifies CASEWASSYEQYF. The variable domain in full, with the rest retrieved from reference TRBV28 and TRBJ2-7, is DVKVTQSSRYLVKRTGEKVFLECVQDMDHENMFWYRQDPGLGLRLIYFSYDVKMKEKGDIPEGYSVSREKKERFSLILESASTNQTSMYLCASEWASSYEQYFGPGTRLTVT.